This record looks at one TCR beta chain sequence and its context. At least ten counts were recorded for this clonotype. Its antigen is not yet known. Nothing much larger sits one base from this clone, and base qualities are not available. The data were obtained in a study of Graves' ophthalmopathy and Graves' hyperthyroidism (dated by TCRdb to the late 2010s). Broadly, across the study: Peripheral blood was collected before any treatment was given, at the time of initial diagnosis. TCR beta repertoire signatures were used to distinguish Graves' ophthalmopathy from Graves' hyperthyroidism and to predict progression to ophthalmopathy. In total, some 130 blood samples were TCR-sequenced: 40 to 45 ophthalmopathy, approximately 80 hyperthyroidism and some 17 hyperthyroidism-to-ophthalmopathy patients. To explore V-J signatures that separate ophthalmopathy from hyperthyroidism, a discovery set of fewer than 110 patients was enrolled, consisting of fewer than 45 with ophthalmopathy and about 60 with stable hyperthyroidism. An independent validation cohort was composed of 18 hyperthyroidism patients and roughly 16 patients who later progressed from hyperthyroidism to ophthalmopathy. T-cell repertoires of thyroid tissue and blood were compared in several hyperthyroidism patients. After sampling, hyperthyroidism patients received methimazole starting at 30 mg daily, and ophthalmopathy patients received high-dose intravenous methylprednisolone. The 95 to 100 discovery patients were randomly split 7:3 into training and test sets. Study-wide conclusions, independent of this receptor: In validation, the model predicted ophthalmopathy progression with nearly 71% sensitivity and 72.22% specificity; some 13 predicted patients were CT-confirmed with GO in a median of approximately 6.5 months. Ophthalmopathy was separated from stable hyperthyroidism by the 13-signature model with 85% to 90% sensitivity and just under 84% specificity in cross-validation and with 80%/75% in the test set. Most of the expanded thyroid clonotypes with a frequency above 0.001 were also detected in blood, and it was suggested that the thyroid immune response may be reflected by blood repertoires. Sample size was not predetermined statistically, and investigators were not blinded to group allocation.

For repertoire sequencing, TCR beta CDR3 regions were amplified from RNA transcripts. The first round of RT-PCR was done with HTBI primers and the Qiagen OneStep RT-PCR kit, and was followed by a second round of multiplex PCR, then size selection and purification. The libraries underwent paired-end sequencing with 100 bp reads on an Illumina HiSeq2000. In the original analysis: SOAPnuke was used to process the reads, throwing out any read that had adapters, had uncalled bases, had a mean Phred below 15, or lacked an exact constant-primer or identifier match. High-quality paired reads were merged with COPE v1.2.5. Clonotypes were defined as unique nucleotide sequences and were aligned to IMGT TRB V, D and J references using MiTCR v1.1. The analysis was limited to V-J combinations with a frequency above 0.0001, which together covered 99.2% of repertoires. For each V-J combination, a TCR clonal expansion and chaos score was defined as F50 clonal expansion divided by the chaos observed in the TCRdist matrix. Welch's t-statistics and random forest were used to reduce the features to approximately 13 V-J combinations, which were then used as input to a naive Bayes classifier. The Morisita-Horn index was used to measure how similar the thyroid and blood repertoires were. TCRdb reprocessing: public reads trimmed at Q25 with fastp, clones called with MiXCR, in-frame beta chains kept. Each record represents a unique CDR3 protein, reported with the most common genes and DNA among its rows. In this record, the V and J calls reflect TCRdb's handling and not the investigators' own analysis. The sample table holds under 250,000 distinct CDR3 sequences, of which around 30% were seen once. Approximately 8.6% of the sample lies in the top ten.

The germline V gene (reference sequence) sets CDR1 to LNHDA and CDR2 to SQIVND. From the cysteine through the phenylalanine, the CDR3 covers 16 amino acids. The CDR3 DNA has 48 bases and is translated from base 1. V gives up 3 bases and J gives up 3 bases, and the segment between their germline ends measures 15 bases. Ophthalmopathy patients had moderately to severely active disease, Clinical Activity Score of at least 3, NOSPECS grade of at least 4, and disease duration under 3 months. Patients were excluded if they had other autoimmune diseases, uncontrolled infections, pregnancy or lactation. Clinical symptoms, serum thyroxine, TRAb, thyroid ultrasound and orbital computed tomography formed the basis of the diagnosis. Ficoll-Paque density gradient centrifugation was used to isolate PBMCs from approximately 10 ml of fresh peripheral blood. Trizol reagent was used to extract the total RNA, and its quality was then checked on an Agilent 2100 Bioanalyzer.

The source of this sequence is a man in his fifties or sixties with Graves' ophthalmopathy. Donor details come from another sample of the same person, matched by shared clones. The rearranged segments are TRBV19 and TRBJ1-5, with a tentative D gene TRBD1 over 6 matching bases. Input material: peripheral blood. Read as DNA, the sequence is TGTGCCAGTAGTATCCCCGAGGACAGAGCCAATCAGCCCCAGCATTTT. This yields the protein CASSIPEDRANQPQHF.